Shown below are 23 T cell receptor beta chains from a single sample sequenced in a study of blood T cell repertoires in COVID-19. Libraries were prepared by immunoSEQ multiplex PCR; TCRdb keeps only in-frame clonotypes and omits some of them. The data hold 200,000 to 250,000 clones, with 84% observed a single time. The sample comprised PBMCs or T cells enriched from blood (not recorded which). The receptors derive from a woman in her forties who had recovered from COVID-19.

The V call is TRBV28, the J call TRBJ1-2, with 12 bases aligning to TRBD1. After removal of 6 bases from V and 5 bases from J, the junction contained 7 bases not matched to a gene. Germline CDR1 reads MDHEN; CDR2 reads SYDVKM. The CDR3 sequence is 15 residues long. This chain's CDR3 is CASRGQGAVGYGYTF. DNA for the CDR3: TGTGCCAGCAGGGGACAGGGGGCCGTCGGTTATGGCTACACCTTC.

The gene calls are TRBV19 and TRBJ1-4, with D perhaps TRBD1 (6 bases). V was trimmed by 4 bases and J by 1 base, leaving 7 bases between them. CDR1 is LNHDA and CDR2 is SQIVND in the germline V gene (reference sequence). This CDR3 region has 14 residues. As DNA, the CDR3 is TGTGCCAGTAGTAGGACAGTAACTAATGAAAAACTGTTTTTT. Translating it yields CASSRTVTNEKLFF.

The V call is TRBV4-1, the J call TRBJ2-3, with a tentative D call TRBD2 (6 bases). Germline assignment: CDR1 MGHRA and CDR2 YSYEKL. Trimming took off 1 base at V and 5 bases at J, with 16 bases between the two ends. The CDR3 is 16 residues long. This CDR3 is CASSQVDGGARDTQYF. CDR3 sequence (DNA): TGCGCCAGCAGCCAAGTTGACGGGGGAGCGAGAGATACGCAGTATTTT.

The V gene is TRBV10-3, the J gene TRBJ2-5, with 9 bases matching TRBD2. The length of the CDR3 is 12 residues. Trimming removed 11 bases from V and 3 bases from J; junction bases left unmatched: 4. Germline CDR1 is ENHRY and CDR2 is SYGVKD. The CDR3 DNA sequence: TGTGCCTCGGGACTAGCTGAAGAGACCCAGTACTTC. Its protein product is CASGLAEETQYF.

The rearrangement joins TRBV30 to TRBJ1-3, with D perhaps matching TRBD1 (6 bases). From germline, CDR1 is GTSNPN and CDR2 SVGIG (reference sequence). V lost 0 bases to trimming and J lost 2 bases, with 14 bases between them. The CDR3 spans 16 residues. The CDR3 region is CAWSVLRGYTGNTIYF. DNA of the CDR3: TGTGCCTGGAGTGTACTGAGGGGGTACACTGGAAACACCATATATTTT.

The chain employs TRBV7-2 and TRBJ2-7; 7 bases fit TRBD2. Germline V gene sequence: CDR1 SGHTA, CDR2 FQGNSA. The trim removed 1 base at V and 12 bases at J, leaving 9 bases unmatched. CDR3 length: 13 amino acids. DNA of the CDR3: TGTGCCAGCAGCTTAGAGGGAGGGCAGGTCCCGTACTTC. This encodes CASSLEGGQVPYF.

V gene TRBV28 combines with J gene TRBJ2-1; D is unresolved. This CDR3 is 13 amino acids long. Trimming pared 8 bases from V and 3 bases from J, leaving 11 bases between. CDR1 and CDR2 from the germline V gene are MDHEN and SYDVKM. The CDR3 here is CASRDSLYNEQFF. The CDR3 DNA follows: TGTGCCAGCCGAGACTCCCTCTACAATGAGCAGTTCTTC.

This clone was recorded a few times. The rearrangement links TRBV5-5 to TRBJ1-2; TRBD1 agrees at 7 bases. This CDR3 has 16 amino acids. V was clipped by 0 bases and J by 4 bases; unmatched bases: 9. CDR1 is SGHKS and CDR2 is YYEKEE in the germline V gene (reference sequence). CDR3 amino acids: CASSLGVRDSLYGYTF. CDR3 DNA sequence: TGTGCCAGCAGCTTGGGCGTTCGGGACAGTCTCTATGGCTACACCTTC.

The CDR3 region has the DNA TGTGCCAGTTGGGGGGGAAACACCGGGGAGCTGTTTTTT. Protein: CASWGGNTGELFF. This chain uses TRBV19 with TRBJ2-2; 7 positions match TRBD2. Germline V gene lookup returns CDR1 LNHDA and CDR2 SQIVND (reference sequence). The CDR3 has 13 residues. J was trimmed by 2 bases and V by 8 bases; bases with no gene match: 2. The full variable domain, rest sourced from reference TRBV19 and TRBJ2-2, is DGGITQSPKYLFRKEGQNVTLSCEQNLNHDAMYWYRQDPGQGLRLIYYSQIVNDFQKGDIAEGYSVSREKKESFPLTVTSAQKNPTAFYLCASWGGNTGELFFGEGSRLTVL.

Remarks on this clone: Different DNA sequences within this sample yield the same CDR3. The chain recombines TRBV24-1 with TRBJ2-5; TRBD2 might be the D (6 bases). Trimming shortened V by 4 bases and J by 1 base, and 6 bases separated the two germline ends. CDR3 length: 13 amino acids. Germline V CDR1 and CDR2: KGHDR, SFDVKD. CDR3 sequence reads: CATSDGSQETQYF. CDR3 nucleotide sequence: TGTGCCACCAGTGACGGGAGCCAAGAGACCCAGTACTTC.

This chain connects TRBV4-1 to TRBJ2-7; 8 bases map to TRBD2. With 4 bases clipped from V and 3 bases from J, the junction kept 17 bases outside the gene matches. Germline CDR1 and CDR2: MGHRA and YSYEKL. The CDR3 loop spans 18 amino acids. This CDR3 is CASSPTRGRSGSGYEQYF. Written as DNA, the CDR3 is TGCGCCAGCAGCCCAACCAGGGGACGGAGCGGGAGTGGCTACGAGCAGTACTTC.

In this sample, this clone turned up once. The chain joins TRBV7-2 to TRBJ2-4; 9 bases map to TRBD2. The germline V gene encodes CDR1 SGHTA and CDR2 FQGNSA. V lost 2 bases and J lost 7; bases outside the gene matches: 6. The CDR3 has 15 amino acids. The CDR3 coding sequence is TGTGCCAGCAGCTTAAGGCGGGAGGGCTGGAACATTCAGTACTTC. This gives the protein CASSLRREGWNIQYF.

The chain combines TRBV7-9 with TRBJ2-2; perhaps TRBD2 as D (5 bases). The germline V gene has CDR1 SEHNR and CDR2 FQNEAQ (reference sequence). The CDR3 is 16 amino acids. V lost 3 bases and J lost 6, with 17 bases in between. The CDR3 region has the DNA TGTGCCAGCAGCTTGAGGGTACAAGCGCAAGCCGGGGAGCTGTTTTTT. As protein: CASSLRVQAQAGELFF. The whole variable domain, filled in from reference TRBV7-9 and TRBJ2-2, reads DTGVSQNPRHKITKRGQNVTFRCDPISEHNRLYWYRQTLGQGPEFLTYFQNEAQLEKSRLLSDRFSAERPKGSFSTLEIQRTEQGDSAMYLCASSLRVQAQAGELFFGEGSRLTVL.

Points on this clone: Other DNA sequences in the sample encode the same CDR3. The chain employs TRBV19 and TRBJ1-5; the D is unclear. The CDR3 covers 13 residues. Trimming shortened V by 3 bases and J by 4 bases, and 7 bases separated the two germline ends. Germline CDR1 reads LNHDA; CDR2 reads SQIVND (reference sequence). This CDR3 is CASSIVRNQPQHF. The CDR3 bases are TGTGCCAGTAGTATCGTTAGAAATCAGCCCCAGCATTTT.

This clone was counted a single time. V gene TRBV19 combines with J gene TRBJ2-2, with TRBD2 matching 8 bases. With V trimmed by 6 bases and J by 0 bases, 15 bases remained unmatched. Germline CDR1 reads LNHDA; CDR2 reads SQIVND (reference sequence). This CDR3 has 19 residues. Here the CDR3 reads CASSLRGVGLPTNTGELFF. The CDR3 DNA sequence: TGTGCCAGTAGCCTGCGGGGGGTTGGACTGCCCACGAACACCGGGGAGCTGTTTTTT.

The chain combines TRBV7-3 with TRBJ2-2, with a tentative D call TRBD1 (6 bases). This CDR3 spans 12 amino acids. V was pared by 5 bases and J by 12 bases, with 13 bases between. The germline V gene encodes CDR1 SGHTA and CDR2 FQGTGA. CDR3 nucleotides: TGTGCCAGCAGCGTTACAGGGAAACAGCTGTTTTTT. It translates to CASSVTGKQLFF.

J is TRBJ2-7 and V is TRBV12-3 or TRBV12-4, with D perhaps TRBD2 (5 bases). V was cut by 6 bases and J by 3 bases, with 9 bases left in between. The CDR3 runs 12 residues. The CDR3 is CASRTEVYEQYF. The CDR3 DNA reads TGTGCCAGCAGGACGGAGGTCTACGAGCAGTACTTC.

V gene TRBV30 combines with J gene TRBJ1-4; D is perhaps TRBD1 (5 bases). The V gene lost 3 bases and the J gene lost 4 bases, with 15 bases spanning the gap. Germline CDR1 is GTSNPN and CDR2 is SVGIG (reference sequence). This CDR3 has 15 residues. The DNA of the CDR3 is TGTGCCTGGAGCGCGGGGTATGGGGGTAATGAAAAACTGTTTTTT. Its protein product is CAWSAGYGGNEKLFF.

This chain links TRBV30 with TRBJ1-2, with D tentatively TRBD1 (5 bases). V shed 4 bases and J shed 3 bases, with 15 bases lying between them. The CDR3 runs to 14 residues. Germline assignment: CDR1 GTSNPN and CDR2 SVGIG (reference sequence). CDR3 in amino acids: CAWKVPGVDYGYTF. The CDR3, as DNA: TGTGCCTGGAAGGTCCCGGGGGTAGACTATGGCTACACCTTC.

This chain uses TRBV27 with TRBJ2-5; 8 bases are a match to TRBD1. CDR3 length equals 14 residues. The V gene's germline CDR1 is MNHEY and CDR2 SMNVEV (reference sequence). V trimming: 6 bases; J trimming: 1 base; junction bases outside the gene matches: 4. CDR3: CASSRQGIQETQYF. Here the CDR3 DNA reads TGTGCCAGCAGCCGACAGGGGATCCAAGAGACCCAGTACTTC.

This clone was seen a few times. The J gene is TRBJ1-2, the V gene TRBV28; 9 bases agree with TRBD1. Losses at the gene ends were 2 bases for V and 4 bases for J; bases not matched to a gene: 2. The CDR3 loop spans 14 amino acids. Germline V gives CDR1 MDHEN, CDR2 SYDVKM. CDR3 bases: TGTGCCAGCAGTTTAGACAGGGGGTTCTATGGCTACACCTTC. Translating it yields CASSLDRGFYGYTF.

The rearrangement joins TRBV6-5 to TRBJ2-1; a possible D gene is TRBD1 (5 bases). The CDR3 is 14 residues long. CDR1 and CDR2 from the germline V gene are MNHEY and SVGAGI. V was pared by 5 bases and J by 4 bases, with 12 bases between. The CDR3 loop reads CASSIGHLYNEQFF. Here the CDR3 DNA reads TGTGCCAGCAGTATCGGACACTTATACAATGAGCAGTTCTTC.

Written as DNA, the CDR3 is TGTGCCAGCAGCCCTTGGCAGTTACAAGAGACCCAGTACTTC. Translating it yields CASSPWQLQETQYF. This rearrangement joins TRBV5-6 to TRBJ2-5, with D hard to call. The germline V gene has CDR1 SGHDT and CDR2 YYEEEE. Trimming pared 4 bases from V and 2 bases from J, leaving 12 bases between. The CDR3 has 14 residues.